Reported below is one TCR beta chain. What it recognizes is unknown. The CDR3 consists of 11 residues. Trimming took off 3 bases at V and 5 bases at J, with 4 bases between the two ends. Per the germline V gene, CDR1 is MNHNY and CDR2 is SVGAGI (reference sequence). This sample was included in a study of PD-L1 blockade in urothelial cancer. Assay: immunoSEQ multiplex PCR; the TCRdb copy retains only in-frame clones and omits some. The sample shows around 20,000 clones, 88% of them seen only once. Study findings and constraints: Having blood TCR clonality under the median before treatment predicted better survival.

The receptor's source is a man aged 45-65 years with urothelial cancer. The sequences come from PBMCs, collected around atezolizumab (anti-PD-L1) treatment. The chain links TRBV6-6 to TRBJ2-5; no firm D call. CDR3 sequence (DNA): TGTGCCAGCAGTTATTCGGAGACCCAGTACTTC. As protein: CASSYSETQYF.